Listed below are T cell receptor beta chains from one sample, sequenced in a study of monozygotic twins with inflammatory bowel disease. Using the 5' RACE reads, TCRdb records one entry per CDR3 protein without DNA. This specimen shows approximately 140,000 distinct CDR3 sequences; the ten leading clones hold 2% to 3%. The sequenced material came from blood. These TCRs come from a human donor with ulcerative colitis or Crohn's disease, or a healthy co-twin of an affected twin (not recorded which). The CDR3 runs from the conserved cysteine through the conserved F or W. Each record gives: V gene, J gene, clone size, CDR3 protein. Size tells how often a clone was seen (once, few, many) or the class of an expanded clone, and some rows leave it out.

>TRBV6-6|TRBJ2-1|.
CASSFDPSYNEQFF
>TRBV20-1|TRBJ2-5|.
CSARELGTSGALYQETQYF
>TRBV7-8|TRBJ1-1|.
CASSPGQGRVIRNLQAFF
>TRBV7-6|TRBJ2-1|medium-sized
CASAPLPGLGQFF
>TRBV7-3|TRBJ2-1|.
CASSLQGGSSYNEQFF
>TRBV7-9|TRBJ2-1|.
CASSSQGGEQFF
>TRBV11-2|TRBJ2-4|.
CASSSGQGAYF
>TRBV20-1|TRBJ2-7|.
CSARRQASYEQYF
>TRBV7-9|TRBJ2-5|.
CASSLSRETQYF
>TRBV4-2|TRBJ2-3|.
CASSQPWRGGRGNTDTQYF
>TRBV7-2|TRBJ1-4|.
CASSPNTRGRGEKLFF
>TRBV5-6|TRBJ2-3|.
CASTRGQTDTQYF
>TRBV5-1|TRBJ2-3|.
CASSLAGGGHTDTQYF
>TRBV12-3/TRBV12-4|TRBJ2-7|.
CASSFGTGASYEQYF
>TRBV3-1|TRBJ2-7|.
CASSQDGTVLREQYF
>TRBV5-1|TRBJ1-1|.
CASKDRGSTEAFF
>TRBV6-4|TRBJ2-4|.
CASSELVGNMQYF
>TRBV7-3|TRBJ2-1|.
CASSQTTGRNEQFF
>TRBV7-2|TRBJ2-7|.
CASSRRLAGGFSYEQYF
>TRBV5-1|TRBJ1-3|.
CASSLNTAGSGNTIYF
>TRBV7-2|TRBJ1-1|.
CASSPRGVYTEAFF
>TRBV4-3|TRBJ1-4|.
CASSQDSGTGLYEKLFF
>TRBV4-3|TRBJ2-3|.
CASSQGPPSGGGTDTQYF
>TRBV2|TRBJ2-1|.
CASSVTGYEQFF
>TRBV20-1|TRBJ2-7|.
CSASTDQGPIEQYF
>TRBV7-2|TRBJ1-1|.
CASSQSGGGRTEAFF
>TRBV4-3|TRBJ1-2|.
CASSQVRDSNYGYTF
>TRBV7-2|TRBJ2-3|.
CASSSNGAGGTTDTQYF
>TRBV6-5|TRBJ1-1|.
CAIYPRGRTEAFF
>TRBV19|TRBJ1-2|.
CASNLGTVHGYTF
>TRBV6-2/TRBV6-3|TRBJ2-2|.
CASSYSRGTGEAGELFF
>TRBV19|TRBJ2-7|.
CASSIATNSYEQYF
>TRBV20-1|TRBJ2-3|.
CSARIQFTDTQYF
>TRBV25-1|TRBJ2-3|.
CASSEYRDRSSSTDTQYF
>TRBV7-2|TRBJ1-2|.
CASSFYREHYGYTF
>TRBV6-5|TRBJ2-7|.
CASSNRGYEQYF
>TRBV5-1|TRBJ2-1|.
CASSLAFNEQFF
>TRBV19|TRBJ1-1|.
CASTGSQGGSMNTEAFF
>TRBV30|TRBJ1-1|.
CAWRVDRVTEAFF
>TRBV29-1|TRBJ2-7|.
CSVVIGHPSYEQYF
>TRBV20-1|TRBJ2-5|.
CSADLGLRGQETQYF
>TRBV11-1|TRBJ2-7|.
CASKTSGGGIHEQYF
>TRBV12-3/TRBV12-4|TRBJ2-1|.
CASRTRGAARNYNEQFF
>TRBV9|TRBJ2-7|.
CASSAGLAGTGEQYF
>TRBV5-6|TRBJ1-1|.
CASSLGTGYGNTEAFF
>TRBV5-5|TRBJ1-2|.
CASSNRDTSYGYTF
>TRBV20-1|TRBJ1-1|.
CSARDLVGHAREGTEAFF
>TRBV18|TRBJ1-5|.
CASSRTSGGGNQPQHF
>TRBV7-9|TRBJ2-1|.
CASSLASYRRNYNEQFF